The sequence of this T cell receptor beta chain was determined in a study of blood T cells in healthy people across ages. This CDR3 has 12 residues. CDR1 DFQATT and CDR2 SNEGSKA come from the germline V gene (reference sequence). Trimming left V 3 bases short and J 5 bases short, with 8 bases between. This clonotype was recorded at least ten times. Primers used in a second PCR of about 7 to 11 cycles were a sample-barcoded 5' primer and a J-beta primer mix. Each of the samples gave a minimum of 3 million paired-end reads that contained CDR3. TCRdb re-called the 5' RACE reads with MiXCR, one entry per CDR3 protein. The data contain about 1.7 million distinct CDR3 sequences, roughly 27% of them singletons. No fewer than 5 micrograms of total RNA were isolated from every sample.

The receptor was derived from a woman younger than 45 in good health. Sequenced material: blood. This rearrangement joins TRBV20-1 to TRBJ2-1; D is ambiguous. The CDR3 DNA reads TGCAGTGCTAGCCCGAGGCACAATGAGCAGTTCTTC. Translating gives CSASPRHNEQFF.